The 22 T cell receptor beta chains presented below share a single source sample, sequenced in a study of shared clonotypes between healthy human individuals. Produced via immunoSEQ multiplex PCR; TCRdb's table is partial and in-frame only. The sample lists over 2 million clones; approximately 95% were seen once. Sequenced input: naive CD4+ T cells sorted from blood. Sample subset: CD45RA+ positively selected. The origin of the receptors is a man aged 18 to 30 in good health.

The chain recombines TRBV5-6 with TRBJ1-5, with 7 bases aligning to TRBD1. V was clipped by 3 bases and J by 0 bases; unmatched bases: 6. This CDR3 has 16 residues. Per germline, CDR1 SGHDT and CDR2 YYEEEE. The CDR3, as DNA: TGTGCCAGCAGCTCGGGAACAGGGGATAGCAATCAGCCCCAGCATTTT. Translated, it gives CASSSGTGDSNQPQHF.

The rearrangement links TRBV27 to TRBJ2-7, with 7 bases that match TRBD1. Trimming cost V 6 bases and J 0 bases; bases outside gene matches: 8. Germline V gene data show CDR1 as MNHEY and CDR2 as SMNVEV (reference sequence). The CDR3 has 15 residues. CDR3 loop: CASRGTELSSYEQYF. CDR3 in DNA: TGTGCCAGCAGAGGGACAGAACTTTCCTCCTACGAGCAGTACTTC.

The chain carries TRBV10-2 and TRBJ2-7, with D maybe TRBD2 (6 bases). V dropped 7 bases and J dropped 0 bases, with 16 bases sitting between them. Germline V gene data show CDR1 as WSHSY and CDR2 as SAAADI. CDR3 length: 15 residues. For the CDR3, the DNA is TGCGCCAGCAACCCTCGGGAGCGGAGCTCCTACGAGCAGTACTTC. Translating it yields CASNPRERSSYEQYF.

The rearrangement uses TRBV5-1 and TRBJ2-2; the D gene is possibly TRBD2 (5 bases). The CDR3 consists of 14 residues. Trimming removed 4 bases at V and 4 bases at J, with 11 bases between. Looked up from germline, CDR1 is SGHRS and CDR2 is YFSETQ. This chain's CDR3 is CASSGSGGTGELFF. The CDR3 coding sequence is TGCGCCAGCAGCGGGTCCGGAGGCACCGGGGAGCTGTTTTTT.

The chain employs TRBV9 and TRBJ2-3; the match to TRBD2 covers 14 bases. The CDR3 runs to 16 residues. Germline loops: CDR1 SGDLS, CDR2 YYNGEE. Losses at the gene ends were 3 bases for V and 3 bases for J; bases not matched to a gene: 3. CDR3 sequence reads: CASSARTSGGTDTQYF. The DNA of the CDR3 is TGTGCCAGCAGCGCTCGGACTAGCGGGGGGACAGATACGCAGTATTTT.

J is TRBJ2-7 and V is TRBV27, with D possibly being TRBD1 (6 bases). Germline values: CDR1 MNHEY, CDR2 SMNVEV (reference sequence). The CDR3 sequence is 15 residues long. Trimming took off 1 base at V and 3 bases at J, with 13 bases between the two ends. In DNA, the CDR3 is TGTGCCAGCAGTTTATTGGGGGCTCCAAACTACGAGCAGTACTTC. Translated, it gives CASSLLGAPNYEQYF.

V gene TRBV6-5 combines with J gene TRBJ1-3; D is undetermined. CDR3 size: 14 residues. Trimming stripped 5 bases from V and 2 bases from J, with 10 bases between. Germline V gives CDR1 MNHEY, CDR2 SVGAGI. CDR3 coding DNA: TGTGCCAGCAGTCCCATGGTACCTGGAAACACCATATATTTT. Translation: CASSPMVPGNTIYF.

V usage is TRBV4-1 and J usage is TRBJ2-5; 8 bases line up with TRBD1. Germline trimming cut 3 bases from V and 1 base from J; bases unmatched to any gene: 4. Germline V gives CDR1 MGHRA, CDR2 YSYEKL. This CDR3 is 15 amino acids long. The CDR3 spells CASSHDGQGQETQYF. In nucleotides, the CDR3 is TGCGCCAGCAGCCACGACGGACAGGGCCAAGAGACCCAGTACTTC.

CDR3 sequence reads: CASRRERDWNEQFF. The CDR3, as DNA: TGTGCCAGCCGGAGGGAGCGCGATTGGAATGAGCAGTTCTTC. The chain employs TRBV2 and TRBJ2-1; D may be TRBD2 (6 bases). Germline assignment: CDR1 SNHLY and CDR2 FYNNEI. Trimming cost V 8 bases and J 7 bases, with 18 bases left between them. This CDR3 contains 14 residues.

The CDR3, as DNA: TGTGCCAGCAGCTGGGGACTAGCGGCCACATCCTACGAGCAGTACTTC. It codes for CASSWGLAATSYEQYF. V and J are TRBV5-5 and TRBJ2-7; TRBD2 matches at 11 bases. J was trimmed by 1 base and V by 3 bases; bases with no gene match: 6. This CDR3 is 16 amino acids long. Germline loops: CDR1 SGHKS, CDR2 YYEKEE (reference sequence).

The J gene is TRBJ1-2, the V gene TRBV18; no reliable D call. The CDR3 length is 12 residues. The ends were cut back, 5 bases at V and 3 bases at J, with 7 bases in the middle. Germline lookup yields CDR1 KGHSH and CDR2 LQKENI. This chain's CDR3 is CASSGPDYGYTF. The CDR3 bases are TGTGCCAGCTCAGGGCCTGACTATGGCTACACCTTC.

Worth noting for this clone: This CDR3 is also generated by other DNA sequences in the sample. The rearrangement joins TRBV18 to TRBJ2-7, with D tentatively TRBD2 (5 bases). The CDR3 contains 11 residues. V lost 8 bases, J lost 6 bases, and 11 bases lay in between. From germline, CDR1 is KGHSH and CDR2 LQKENI. CDR3 bases: TGTGCCAGCAGCCAAGAGGGCGAGCAGTACTTC. Translation: CASSQEGEQYF.

With respect to this clone: This CDR3 is also generated by other DNA sequences in the sample. This sequence joins TRBV28 and TRBJ2-7, with D unresolved. Trimming took 6 bases from V and 2 from J, leaving 8 bases between them. Germline V gene data show CDR1 as MDHEN and CDR2 as SYDVKM. The CDR3 runs 12 residues. The CDR3 protein is CASRGQTYEQYF. The DNA for the CDR3 is TGTGCCAGCAGGGGCCAGACCTACGAGCAGTACTTC.

The rearrangement links TRBV6-6 to TRBJ1-2; a possible D gene is TRBD1 (5 bases). The germline gives CDR1 MNHNY, CDR2 SVGAGI (reference sequence). The CDR3 consists of 15 residues. V was pared by 6 bases and J by 4 bases, with 18 bases between. The CDR3 here is CASSPNLDSGYGYTF. The CDR3 DNA sequence: TGTGCCAGCAGCCCCAACCTTGACAGCGGCTATGGCTACACCTTC.

This clone was counted once. The CDR3 sequence is CASSFADRAPTEAFF. In nucleotides, the CDR3 is TGTGCCAGCAGCTTTGCGGACAGGGCGCCCACTGAAGCTTTCTTT. This chain joins TRBV7-9 and TRBJ1-1, with 8 bases matching TRBD1. J lost 4 bases, V lost 3 bases, and 7 bases had no gene match. Germline CDR1 is SEHNR and CDR2 is FQNEAQ (reference sequence). There are 15 residues in the CDR3. Filled out from reference TRBV7-9 and TRBJ1-1, the complete variable domain reads DTGVSQNPRHKITKRGQNVTFRCDPISEHNRLYWYRQTLGQGPEFLTYFQNEAQLEKSRLLSDRFSAERPKGSFSTLEIQRTEQGDSAMYLCASSFADRAPTEAFFGQGTRLTVV.

The genes are TRBV2 and TRBJ1-5; D call uncertain. This CDR3 comprises 12 residues. The ends were cut back, 6 bases at V and 5 bases at J, with 8 bases in the middle. Germline-derived CDR1 and CDR2 are SNHLY and FYNNEI. The CDR3, as DNA: TGTGCCAGCAGCCCAACCCATCAGCCCCAGCATTTT. Amino acids: CASSPTHQPQHF.

This chain uses TRBV5-4 with TRBJ2-7; 9 bases are a match to TRBD1. Germline V CDR1 and CDR2: SGHNT, YYREEE (reference sequence). This CDR3 comprises 16 residues. The trim removed 6 bases at V and 3 bases at J, leaving 13 bases unmatched. The CDR3 DNA is TGTGCCAGCACGGCGGGACAGGGTGGATTGAACTACGAGCAGTACTTC. Translation: CASTAGQGGLNYEQYF.

The chain is built from TRBV6-1 and TRBJ2-7; 7 bases are a match to TRBD1. The CDR3 covers 12 residues. Germline CDR1 is MNHNS and CDR2 is SASEGT. The junction had 6 bases not matched to a gene; V was cut back by 2 bases and J by 11 bases. As DNA, the CDR3 is TGTGCCAGCAGTGAATATTTGGGACAGAAGTACTTC. It codes for CASSEYLGQKYF.

A few counts support this clone. V gene TRBV19 combines with J gene TRBJ2-2; D call uncertain. V was cut by 4 bases and J by 1 base, with 4 bases left in between. CDR1 is LNHDA, CDR2 SQIVND, per germline (reference sequence). This CDR3 has 13 residues. CDR3 region: CASSKLNTGELFF. The CDR3 DNA follows: TGTGCCAGTAGTAAACTGAACACCGGGGAGCTGTTTTTT.

The chain is built from TRBV5-1 and TRBJ1-2; D may be TRBD1 (6 bases). Looked up from germline, CDR1 is SGHRS and CDR2 is YFSETQ. V was clipped by 4 bases and J by 4 bases, with 14 bases between them. The CDR3 is made up of 14 amino acids. CDR3 in DNA: TGCGCCAGCAGCCCTGAGACAGGAGTCTATGGCTACACCTTC. Its protein is CASSPETGVYGYTF.

This sequence joins TRBV30 and TRBJ2-5, with 7 bases aligning to TRBD2. Looked up from germline, CDR1 is GTSNPN and CDR2 is SVGIG (reference sequence). This CDR3 comprises 14 residues. V gave up 8 bases and J gave up 4 bases; unmatched junction bases: 13. CDR3 region: CAGVYKGRGETQYF. In DNA form, the CDR3 reads TGTGCCGGAGTGTATAAGGGGAGGGGAGAGACCCAGTACTTC.

This sequence joins TRBV7-2 and TRBJ1-5; D gene uncertain. Germline CDR1 is SGHTA and CDR2 is FQGNSA. Trimming cost V 1 base and J 5 bases, with 6 bases left between them. The CDR3 covers 13 residues. CDR3 loop: CASSLVDHQPQHF. CDR3 DNA sequence: TGTGCCAGCAGCTTAGTTGACCATCAGCCCCAGCATTTT.